The TCR beta chain described here comes from a study of blood T cell repertoires in COVID-19. Study-level information: Sites in the United States, Italy and Spain provided acute and convalescent COVID-19 samples.

This clone was seen more than once but under ten times. In the source study's methods: The authors estimated nucleated cell counts from reference gene primer amplification. Assay used: immunoSEQ multiplex PCR; TCRdb lists only in-frame clones, some missing. D and trimming come from the DNA, and the V and J calls and clone size come from that table. The sample comprises just over 70,000 clones, about 93% of which are singletons, and 7% to 9% rests with the top ten. CDR1 and CDR2 from the germline V gene are LNHDA and SQIVND (reference sequence). Trimming shortened V by 3 bases and J by 10 bases, and 18 bases separated the two germline ends. The CDR3 is 14 residues long.

The chain recombines TRBV19 with TRBJ1-1; no definite D call. Sequences were obtained from peripheral blood. The source of this sequence is a human donor in a cohort sampled during active COVID-19. Here the CDR3 reads CASSIRGGERGAFF. CDR3 DNA sequence: TGTGCCAGTAGTATCCGGGGTGGGGAAAGAGGAGCTTTCTTT.